Listed here are 8 T cell receptor beta chains from one sample, sequenced in a study of T cells in Graves' hyperthyroidism and ophthalmopathy. Amplified TCR beta CDR3 regions came from RNA transcripts. An initial round of RT-PCR targeting the TCR CDR3 relied on the HTBI primer set. TCRdb re-analysed the multiplex PCR reads in MiXCR, keeping a single row per CDR3 protein. The sample shows more than 300,000 distinct CDR3 sequences, over 11% of them seen only once. What was sequenced was blood. These receptors were taken from a woman aged 55-70 years with Graves' hyperthyroidism.

The chain has TRBV5-1 and TRBJ2-5; TRBD2 agrees at 7 bases. The CDR3 runs to 14 residues. Germline V gene sequence: CDR1 SGHRS, CDR2 YFSETQ. The V segment lost 4 bases and the J segment 3 bases; nucleotides outside the gene matches: 6. The CDR3 loop is CASSVAGAEETQYF. The CDR3, as DNA: TGCGCCAGCAGCGTCGCGGGAGCGGAAGAGACCCAGTACTTC.

This clonotype was recorded at least ten times. The chain employs TRBV12-3 or TRBV12-4 and TRBJ1-1; D unresolved. Trimming stripped 1 base from V and 1 base from J, with 7 bases between. The CDR3 has 14 residues. The CDR3 bases are TGTGCCAGCAGTTTAGGAATTTGGAACACTGAAGCTTTCTTT. Translated, it gives CASSLGIWNTEAFF.

The count of this clonotype is one. Possible read error: a much larger clone is one base away. V and J are TRBV11-1 and TRBJ2-5; 9 positions agree with TRBD2. The CDR3 covers 16 residues. Germline loops: CDR1 SGHAT, CDR2 FQDESV (reference sequence). CDR3 in DNA: TGTGCCAGCGGCTTAGTTCCCCTAGCGGGAATAGAGACCCAGTACTTC. The encoded protein is CASGLVPLAGIETQYF.

J is TRBJ2-1 and V is TRBV5-1; tentatively, D is TRBD2 (5 bases). CDR1 and CDR2 (germline): SGHRS, YFSETQ. Trimming shortened V by 4 bases and J by 0 bases, and 14 bases separated the two germline ends. The CDR3 length is 16 residues. CDR3 amino acids: CASSPGLISSYNEQFF. The CDR3 bases are TGCGCCAGCAGCCCCGGACTGATCAGCTCCTACAATGAGCAGTTCTTC. Complete variable domain (other parts from reference TRBV5-1 and TRBJ2-1): KAGVTQTPRYLIKTRGQQVTLSCSPISGHRSVSWYQQTPGQGLQFLFEYFSETQRNKGNFPGRFSGRQFSNSRSEMNVSTLELGDSALYLCASSPGLISSYNEQFFGPGTRLTVL.

In this sample, this clonotype turned up many times. This chain uses TRBV9 with TRBJ2-1, with TRBD2 identical over 11 bases. Germline CDR1 SGDLS, CDR2 YYNGEE. With 3 bases clipped from V and 6 bases from J, the junction kept 8 bases outside the gene matches. The CDR3 sequence is 16 residues long. Here the CDR3 reads CASSGLTSGAFNEQFF. In nucleotides, the CDR3 is TGTGCCAGCAGCGGCCTGACTAGCGGGGCCTTCAATGAGCAGTTCTTC.

This clonotype was detected a few times. This chain links TRBV7-9 with TRBJ2-1; TRBD2 matches 9 bases. The J call may be in error: the DNA end matches TRBJ2-7 better. The CDR3 spans 16 residues. CDR1 SEHNR and CDR2 FQNEAQ come from the germline V gene (reference sequence). The CDR3 sequence: CASSPASGDSYNEQYF. In DNA, the CDR3 is TGTGCCAGCAGTCCTGCTAGCGGGGACTCCTACAATGAGCAGTACTTC.

In its sample, this clonotype was seen many times. V is TRBV18 and J is TRBJ2-3; TRBD2 matches at 14 bases. The CDR3 has 17 amino acids. Per the germline V gene, CDR1 is KGHSH and CDR2 is LQKENI. After removal of 0 bases from V and 6 bases from J, the junction contained 5 bases not matched to a gene. CDR3 sequence: CASSPPGLAGGGDTQYF. In DNA form, the CDR3 reads TGTGCCAGCTCACCACCCGGACTAGCGGGAGGAGGTGATACGCAGTATTTT.

J is TRBJ2-7 and V is TRBV28; 7 bases align to TRBD1. The junction had 6 bases not matched to a gene; V was cut back by 5 bases and J by 2 bases. The CDR3 sequence is 14 residues long. Germline CDR1 MDHEN, CDR2 SYDVKM. CDR3 DNA: TGTGCCAGCAGTGGGGACAGCCTAACCTACGAGCAGTACTTC. Translation: CASSGDSLTYEQYF.